This TCR beta chain comes out of a study of shared clonotypes between healthy human individuals (TCRdb year 2020). Some background on the complete study: The cohort included three men and a couple of women between 18 and 49 years of age. The study deeply sequenced blood TCR repertoires of about 5 healthy adults to estimate repertoire size and the extent of clonotype sharing between individuals. For each donor, three plates each were used for CD4 naive and CD4 memory, two plates were used for CD8 naive, and one plate was used for CD8 memory. To increase sequencing depth and limit assay-specific biases, TCR repertoire library preparation and sequencing were carried out by different laboratories using diverse techniques. Between about 0.94 and 8.9 billion PBMCs per donor were obtained by leukapheresis.

Using the deep immunoSEQ assay, TCR CDR3 regions were amplified from genomic DNA by multiplex PCR. Extracted genomic DNA from each cell subset was distributed evenly across all wells of several immunoSEQ 96-well plates, and each plate was treated as a replicate. For sorted subsets, roughly 190 ng of genomic DNA, equivalent to some 33,000 T cell genomes, went into each replicate PCR. Purified libraries were measured with a Qubit 3.0 fluorometer, size-checked on a Bioanalyzer 2100, and measured again with the KAPA Library Quantification kit. A separate single-read 150-cycle Illumina NextSeq 550 flow cell was used to sequence each immunoSEQ 96-well plate. The authors' analysis ran thus. The immunoSEQ output contained only junctional sequences without quality scores, so filtering could not match that applied to full-length reads. To assign V/J genes and CDR3, sequences were annotated against IMGT germline references using PyIR, a Python wrapper for IgBLAST v1.9. Reads were removed for weak V/J assignments (E-value above 1e-6), missing CDR3, stop codons, out-of-frame junctions, or ambiguous translated residues. A V3J clonotype was defined by an identical inferred V gene, J gene, and CDR3 amino acid sequence. To compute the percentage overlap between repertoires, the number of shared unique clonotypes was divided by the size of the smaller repertoire. Richness of each repertoire was evaluated using RTK rarefaction, the Chao1 estimator, and Recon v2.1 estimates of unobserved clonotypes. OLGA was used to compute generation probabilities for all TCRbeta clonotypes that the gDNA method yielded from a few donors. TCRdb limited this immuneACCESS table to in-frame rearrangements with V and J called. A share of clones is missing; checked studies link under half to unresolved V genes, and the rest is unexplained. The V and J calls and the clone size are those of that table, but D and trimming were determined from the DNA. The sample yields about 1.4 million clones; approximately 97% were counted once. The ten top clones hold over 1% of the sample.

Donors were healthy HIV-negative adults with no recently reported acute infections or vaccinations. Every donor was a Caucasian adult residing in Nashville, Tennessee, USA. CD4+ T cells were enriched by magnetic negative selection; naive cells were then positively selected on CD45RA, and the negative fraction formed the memory subset. Blood was collected by leukapheresis, and PBMCs were isolated by Ficoll-Histopaque density gradient centrifugation and then cryopreserved in liquid nitrogen vapor phase. Analytical flow cytometry was used to check the purity and quantity of every magnetically sorted T cell population. From each sorted fraction, genomic DNA was isolated and quantified by UV absorbance on a Nanodrop 2000c. Note on this clone: This receptor's antigen is unknown. One base away there is no much larger clone; base qualities are not given. The sample carries other DNA sequences with the same CDR3.

Study-level results and caveats: Higher generation probabilities were observed for clonotypes shared by all four sorted-subset donors than for non-shared clonotypes. Pairwise subsampling indicated that sequencing depth was expected to affect the degree of clonotype sharing among donors. Sampling was restricted to blood, and TCR repertoires in tissues likely differ from the TCR repertoires found in blood. Incomplete sequencing was indicated by rarefaction of sorted-subset datasets, despite the large sequencing depth. Because the study included only a small number of donors, the genetic and exposure-history diversity represented was limited. Approximately 5% of naive CD4, 3.5% of naive CD8, 2.3% of memory CD4, and 0.35% to 0.5% of memory CD8 clonotypes were shared across several donors. Naive subsets generally had larger estimated clonotype richness than memory subsets.

The CDR3 runs 15 amino acids, cysteine and phenylalanine included. Of all the DNA, just the CDR3 is kept, 45 bases in frame from base 1. Germline trimming: 1 base from V, 7 bases from J; junction bases outside gene matches: 2. Taken from the germline V gene, the CDR1 and CDR2 loops are SGHTA and FQGNSA. The rearranged chain carries TRBV7-2 and TRBJ2-3, and TRBD2 aligns with 13 junction nucleotides. The receptor's source is a man between 25 and 39 years old in good health. The sequencing sample was made of naive CD4+ T cells sorted from blood. Read against the paper, the sample's cell subset or site label means: CD45RA+ positively selected. The CDR3 protein is CASSLELAGGNTQYF. The bases are TGTGCCAGCAGCTTAGAACTAGCGGGAGGGAATACGCAGTATTTT.